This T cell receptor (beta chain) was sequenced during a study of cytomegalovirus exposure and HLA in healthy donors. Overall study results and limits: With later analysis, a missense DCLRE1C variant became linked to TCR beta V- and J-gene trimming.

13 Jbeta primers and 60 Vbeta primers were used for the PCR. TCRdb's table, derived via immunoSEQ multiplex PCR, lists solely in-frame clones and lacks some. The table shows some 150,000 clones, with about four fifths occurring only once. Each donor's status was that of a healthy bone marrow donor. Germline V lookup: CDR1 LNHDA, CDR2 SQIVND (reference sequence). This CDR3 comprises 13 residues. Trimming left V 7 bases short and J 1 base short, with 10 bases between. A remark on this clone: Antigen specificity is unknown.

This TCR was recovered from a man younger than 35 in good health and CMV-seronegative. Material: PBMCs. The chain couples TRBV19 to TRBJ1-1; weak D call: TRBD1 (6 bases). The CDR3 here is CASTYRENTEAFF. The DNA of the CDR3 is TGTGCCAGTACCTACAGGGAGAACACTGAAGCTTTCTTT. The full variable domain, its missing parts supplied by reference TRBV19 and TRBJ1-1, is DGGITQSPKYLFRKEGQNVTLSCEQNLNHDAMYWYRQDPGQGLRLIYYSQIVNDFQKGDIAEGYSVSREKKESFPLTVTSAQKNPTAFYLCASTYRENTEAFFGQGTRLTVV.